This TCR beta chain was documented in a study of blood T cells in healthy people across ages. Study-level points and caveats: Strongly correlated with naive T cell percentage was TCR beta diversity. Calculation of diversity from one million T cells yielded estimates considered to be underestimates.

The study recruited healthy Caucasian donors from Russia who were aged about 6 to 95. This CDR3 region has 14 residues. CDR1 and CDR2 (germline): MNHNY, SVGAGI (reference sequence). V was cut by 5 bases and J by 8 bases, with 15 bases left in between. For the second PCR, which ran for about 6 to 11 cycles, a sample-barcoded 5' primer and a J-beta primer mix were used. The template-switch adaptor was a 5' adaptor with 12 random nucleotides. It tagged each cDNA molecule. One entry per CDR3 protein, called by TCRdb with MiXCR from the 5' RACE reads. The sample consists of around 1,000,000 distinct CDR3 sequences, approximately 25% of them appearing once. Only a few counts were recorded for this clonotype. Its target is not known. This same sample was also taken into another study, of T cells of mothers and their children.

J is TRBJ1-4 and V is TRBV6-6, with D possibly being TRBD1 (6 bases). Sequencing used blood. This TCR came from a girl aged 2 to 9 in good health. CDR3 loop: CASSPTGRLEKLFF. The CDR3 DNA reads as TGTGCCAGCAGTCCTACAGGGAGGTTAGAAAAACTGTTTTTT.